The TCR beta chain described here comes from a study of tumor-infiltrating lymphocytes in primary liver carcinoma. This CDR3 spans 16 amino acids. Germline assignment: CDR1 MNHEY and CDR2 SVGAGI. V lost 5 bases, J lost 1 base, and 15 bases lay in between. This clonotype was detected ten times or more. The antigen is undetermined. General study findings and limits: About 7-25% of top clones, no more, were shared by all five regions.

A primer in the constant region served to generate TCR beta cDNA from approximately 500 ng of total RNA. Modified slightly, ARM-PCR produced TCR beta libraries over three nested multiplex PCR rounds. Running 10 cycles apiece, the first two PCR rounds relied on TRBV1-TRBV30 forward primers together with a C-beta reverse primer. Using its own MiXCR run on the multiplex PCR reads, TCRdb lists one record per CDR3 protein. The sample lists approximately 110,000 distinct CDR3 sequences; 64% were seen once. From about 19-30 mg of unsorted bulk tissue, DNA and RNA were co-extracted together. This receptor was identified in a woman aged 55-69 years with primary liver carcinoma and hepatitis B virus infection. Sequenced: liver tumor tissue from sampling region 3. Sample subset: tumor region T3, left-lateral pole. V is TRBV6-5 and J is TRBJ2-1; D could derive from TRBD1 or TRBD2 (5 bases each). The CDR3 here is CASSPRWGTSYNEQFF. The CDR3 DNA follows: TGTGCCAGCAGTCCGCGATGGGGGACGTCCTACAATGAGCAGTTCTTC.